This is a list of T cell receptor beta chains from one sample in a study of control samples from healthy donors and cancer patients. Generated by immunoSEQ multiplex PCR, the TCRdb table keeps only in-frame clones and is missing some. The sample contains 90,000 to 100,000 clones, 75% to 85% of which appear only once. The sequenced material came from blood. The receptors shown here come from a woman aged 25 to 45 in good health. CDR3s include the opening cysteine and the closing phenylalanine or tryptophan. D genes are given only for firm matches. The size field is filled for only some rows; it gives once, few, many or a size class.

TGCGCCAGCAGTAAGGGAGGCCTGAGCTCTGGGGCCAACGTCCTGACTTTC | CASSKGGLSSGANVLTF | - | TRBV10-1 | - | TRBJ2-6
TGTGCCAGCAGACTACACGGTAACACTGAAGCTTTCTTT | CASRLHGNTEAFF | - | TRBV12-3/TRBV12-4 | - | TRBJ1-1
TGCAGTGCTAGTGATGGGGGGGAAAACAATGAGCAGTTCTTC | CSASDGGENNEQFF | - | TRBV20-1 | TRBD2 | TRBJ2-1
TGTGCCAGCAGCACTCTAGACGGTTATAATTCACCCCTCCACTTT | CASSTLDGYNSPLHF | few | TRBV9 | - | TRBJ1-6
TGTGCCAGCAGCCGAGGAGGAGGAGCCTTTTTCTATGGCTACACCTTC | CASSRGGGAFFYGYTF | - | TRBV16 | - | TRBJ1-2
TGTGCCAGCAGCTTGAAGACAGATAATACCGGGGAGCTGTTTTTT | CASSLKTDNTGELFF | - | TRBV7-8 | - | TRBJ2-2
TGTGCCAGCAGCCCCCCCAGGGAAAGGGGTAATGAAAAACTGTTTTTT | CASSPPRERGNEKLFF | few | TRBV7-9 | - | TRBJ1-4
TGTGCCAGCAGCTTAAACAGGGGTGTGGAGACCCAGTACTTC | CASSLNRGVETQYF | - | TRBV7-9 | TRBD1 | TRBJ2-5
TGCGCCAGCAGCTCCCGGACAGGGGGCTACGGAGAGACCCAGTACTTC | CASSSRTGGYGETQYF | - | TRBV5-1 | TRBD1 | TRBJ2-5
TGTGCCAGCCGCTTACCTGGATCCTACAATGAGCAGTTCTTC | CASRLPGSYNEQFF | - | TRBV28 | - | TRBJ2-1
TGTGCCAGCAGCTTGGCCGTCGAGGGTTTTACAGGCTACACCTTC | CASSLAVEGFTGYTF | - | TRBV5-6 | - | TRBJ1-2
TGTGCCATCAGTGAGGCCGACAGGGGCTCAGAGACCCAGTACTTC | CAISEADRGSETQYF | - | TRBV10-3 | TRBD1 | TRBJ2-5
TGTGCCAGCAGAGACAGTAGCAATCAGCCCCAGCATTTT | CASRDSSNQPQHF | - | TRBV6-5 | - | TRBJ1-5
TGTGCCAGCAGCTTGAACTATGGCTACACCTTC | CASSLNYGYTF | - | TRBV5-4 | - | TRBJ1-2